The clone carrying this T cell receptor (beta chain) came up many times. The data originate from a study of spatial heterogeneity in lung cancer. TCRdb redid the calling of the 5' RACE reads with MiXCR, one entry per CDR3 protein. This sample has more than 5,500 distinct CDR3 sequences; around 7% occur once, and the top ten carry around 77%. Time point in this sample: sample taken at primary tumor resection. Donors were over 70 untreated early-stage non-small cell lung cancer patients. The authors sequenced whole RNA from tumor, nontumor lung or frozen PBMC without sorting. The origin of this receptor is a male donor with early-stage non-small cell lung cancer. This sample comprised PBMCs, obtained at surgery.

CDR3 DNA: TGTGCCAGCAGTGAAAGAGAGAAACAGCCCCAGCATTTT. Translated: CASSEREKQPQHF. The genes are TRBV6-1 and TRBJ1-5, with D uncertain. CDR1 and CDR2 from the germline V gene are MNHNS and SASEGT. The V and J ends lost 2 bases and 7 bases respectively, with 9 bases between them. This CDR3 is built from 13 residues.